This is a list of T cell receptor beta chains from one sample in a study of blood T cells in healthy people across ages. Each CDR3 protein gets one entry after TCRdb re-called the 5' RACE reads with MiXCR. In the table there are around 1,700,000 distinct CDR3 sequences, approximately 28% of which are singletons. Sequencing was done on a sample of blood. The receptors originated from a woman aged 25-40 years in good health. Both conserved end residues are part of each CDR3. The order of the fields is J gene, clone size, V gene, D gene, CDR3 DNA, CDR3 protein. A D gene is named only where the DNA matches it firmly. Not all rows give a size; the values are once, few, many and, for expanded clones, a class.

TRBJ1-5,few,TRBV4-1,.,TGCGCCAGCAGCCAGACAGGTTCTCTTGGCGCCCAGCATTTT,CASSQTGSLGAQHF
TRBJ2-4,.,TRBV7-9,.,TGTGCCAGCAGCTTGACGGACCCAGGAGACATTCAGTACTTC,CASSLTDPGDIQYF
TRBJ2-3,few,TRBV9,.,TGTGCCAGCAGCCCCCGGACAGTCCTCACAGATACGCAGTATTTT,CASSPRTVLTDTQYF
TRBJ2-7,few,TRBV11-2,.,TGTGCCAGCAGCCTGGTAGGGGTCGACCAGTACTTC,CASSLVGVDQYF
TRBJ2-1,.,TRBV7-2,.,TGTGCCAGTAGCCGGGACCACCCCTACGATGAGCAGTTCTTC,CASSRDHPYDEQFF
TRBJ1-5,.,TRBV30,.,TGTGCCTGGGGTAATGAGGGGGGTGGACAGCCCCAGCATTTT,CAWGNEGGGQPQHF
TRBJ1-4,few,TRBV5-1,TRBD1,TGCGCCAGCAGCTTTTCCGGGACAGGGGAAGAAAAACTGTTTTTT,CASSFSGTGEEKLFF
TRBJ1-1,.,TRBV10-3,TRBD1,TGTGCCATCAAAGGACAGGATCCCGAAGCTTTCTTT,CAIKGQDPEAFF
TRBJ2-3,few,TRBV28,.,TGTGCCAGCAGTTTTCCCGGGGCTAGGCGGACGCAGTATTTT,CASSFPGARRTQYF
TRBJ2-7,many,TRBV30,.,TGTGCCTGGAGTGTAGGGACATCCTACGAGCAGTACTTC,CAWSVGTSYEQYF
TRBJ1-6,few,TRBV3-1,.,TGTGCCAGCAGCCAAGGGCCCACACCCCTCCACTTT,CASSQGPTPLHF
TRBJ2-3,few,TRBV4-2,.,TGTGCCAGCAGCCAAGATCGAGTCGTGGGGGGTAGCACAGATACGCAGTATTTT,CASSQDRVVGGSTDTQYF
TRBJ2-1,.,TRBV2,.,TGTGCCAGCAGGACCCCACTAGATCGTGGGGACAATGAGCAGTTCTTC,CASRTPLDRGDNEQFF
TRBJ2-7,.,TRBV3-1,.,TGTGCCTGCAGCCAACCCCCCTACGAGCAGTACTTC,CACSQPPYEQYF
TRBJ1-2,few,TRBV30,.,TGTGCCTGGAGCCCCGGAAACTATGGCTACACCTTC,CAWSPGNYGYTF
TRBJ1-2,.,TRBV19,TRBD1,TGTGCCAGTAGTAAAAACACAGGGGGCCGCGGCTATGGCTACACCTTC,CASSKNTGGRGYGYTF
TRBJ2-1,.,TRBV7-2,.,TGTGCCAGCAGCTTAGCGGTCCTTGGGACAACCGGAGGAAATGAGCAGTTCTTC,CASSLAVLGTTGGNEQFF
TRBJ2-7,.,TRBV27,.,TGTGCCAGCACCACCTACGAGCAGTACTTC,CASTTYEQYF
TRBJ2-1,.,TRBV7-2,.,TGTGCCAGCAGCTTAGAGCGGCGTTCCTACAATGAGCAGTTCTTC,CASSLERRSYNEQFF